This TCR beta chain came from a study of blood T cell repertoires in COVID-19. Study-level background: Specimens from acute and convalescent COVID-19 originated in the United States, Italy and Spain. T cells, B-cell-depleted T cells, or PBMCs supplied cDNA or gDNA.

In the original workflow: Estimation of nucleated cell counts was performed using reference gene primer amplification. The repertoire was sequenced with immunoSEQ multiplex PCR; TCRdb's copy has only in-frame clones and lacks some. That table is the source of V, J and clone size, and D and trimming were worked out from the DNA. The table lists under 300,000 clones, roughly 85% of them singletons, with about 4.9% in the top ten. This CDR3 contains 16 residues. J was trimmed by 3 bases and V by 4 bases; bases with no gene match: 9. The V gene's germline CDR1 is SGHRS and CDR2 YFSETQ. The chain carries TRBV5-1 and TRBJ2-5; 10 bases line up with TRBD1. The source is a man aged 60 to 75 who had recovered from COVID-19. Specimen: peripheral blood. The CDR3 here is CASSRGTGASEETQYF. CDR3 in DNA: TGCGCCAGCAGCCGAGGGACAGGGGCCTCGGAAGAGACCCAGTACTTC. The full variable domain, rest sourced from reference TRBV5-1 and TRBJ2-5, is KAGVTQTPRYLIKTRGQQVTLSCSPISGHRSVSWYQQTPGQGLQFLFEYFSETQRNKGNFPGRFSGRQFSNSRSEMNVSTLELGDSALYLCASSRGTGASEETQYFGPGTRLLVL.